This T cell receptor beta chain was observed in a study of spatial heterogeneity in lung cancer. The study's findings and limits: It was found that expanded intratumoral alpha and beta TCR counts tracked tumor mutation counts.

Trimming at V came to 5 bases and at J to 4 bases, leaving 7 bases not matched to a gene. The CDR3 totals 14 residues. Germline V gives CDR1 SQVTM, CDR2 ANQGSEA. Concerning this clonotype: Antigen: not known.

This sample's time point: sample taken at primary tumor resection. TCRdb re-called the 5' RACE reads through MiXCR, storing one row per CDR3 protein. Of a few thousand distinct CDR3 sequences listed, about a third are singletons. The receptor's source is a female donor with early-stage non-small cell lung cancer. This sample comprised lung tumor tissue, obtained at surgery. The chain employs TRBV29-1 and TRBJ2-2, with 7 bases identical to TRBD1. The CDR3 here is CSVSDRVTTGELFF. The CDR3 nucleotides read TGCAGCGTTTCCGACAGGGTCACCACCGGGGAGCTGTTTTTT.